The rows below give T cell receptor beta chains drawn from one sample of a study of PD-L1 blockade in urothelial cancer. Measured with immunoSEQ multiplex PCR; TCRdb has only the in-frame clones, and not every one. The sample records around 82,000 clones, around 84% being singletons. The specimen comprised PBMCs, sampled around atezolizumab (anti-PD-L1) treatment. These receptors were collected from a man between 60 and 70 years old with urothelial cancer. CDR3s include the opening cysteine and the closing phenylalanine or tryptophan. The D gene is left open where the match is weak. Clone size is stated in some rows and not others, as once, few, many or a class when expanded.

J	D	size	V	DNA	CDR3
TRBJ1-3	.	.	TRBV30	TGTGCCTGGAGTGTCGTGTCTGGAAACACCATATATTTT	CAWSVVSGNTIYF
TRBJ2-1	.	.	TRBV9	TGTGCCAGCAGCCTTTCCGATAGCGTTAACAATGAGCAGTTCTTC	CASSLSDSVNNEQFF
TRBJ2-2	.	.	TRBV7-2	TGTGCCAGCAGCGAACAGGGGAGGACCGGGGAGCTGTTTTTT	CASSEQGRTGELFF
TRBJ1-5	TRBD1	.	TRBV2	TGTGCCAGCAGTGAGCAGGGGGCTAATCAGCCCCAGCATTTT	CASSEQGANQPQHF
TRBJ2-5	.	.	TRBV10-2	TGCGCCAGCAGTGGAGTCAGAGGCGAGACCCAGTACTTC	CASSGVRGETQYF
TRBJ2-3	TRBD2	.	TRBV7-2	TGTGCCAGCAGCTTACTAGCGGGAGAGACAGATACGCAGTATTTT	CASSLLAGETDTQYF
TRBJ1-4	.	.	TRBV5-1	TGCGCCAGCAGCCCGGGTGGAGGTACCAATGAAAAACTGTTTTTT	CASSPGGGTNEKLFF
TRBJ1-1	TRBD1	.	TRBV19	TGTGCCAGTAGCATTTTCCGGGACAGGGGCACTGAAGCTTTCTTT	CASSIFRDRGTEAFF
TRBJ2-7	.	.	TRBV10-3	TGTGCCATCAGTGGACCGTTGGGGCAATCCTACGAGCAGTACTTC	CAISGPLGQSYEQYF
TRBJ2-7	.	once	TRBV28	TGTGCCAGCAGTTTAAATAGAGGGCCCGGCGAGCAGTACTTC	CASSLNRGPGEQYF
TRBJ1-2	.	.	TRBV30	TGTGCCTGGTGGTCTAGCGGAGGCTACACCTTC	CAWWSSGGYTF
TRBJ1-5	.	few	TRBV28	TGTGCCATCCAGTTTGGGGGGGTCCGCGGGAATCAGCCCCAGCATTTT	CAIQFGGVRGNQPQHF
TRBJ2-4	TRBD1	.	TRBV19	TGTGCCAGTAGTATTGAGGGGGCCGGGGACATTCAGTACTTC	CASSIEGAGDIQYF
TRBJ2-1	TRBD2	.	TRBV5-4	TGTGCCAGCAGCTGGGGACTAGCGGGAGCCAATGAGCAGTTCTTC	CASSWGLAGANEQFF
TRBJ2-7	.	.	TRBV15	TGTGCCACCAGCCGAGAGGCAGGGGTGGGCAACGAGCAGTACTTC	CATSREAGVGNEQYF
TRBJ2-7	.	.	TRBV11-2	TGTGCCAGCAGCCAGGCCCGGGGAAGCGGCTACGAGCAGTACTTC	CASSQARGSGYEQYF
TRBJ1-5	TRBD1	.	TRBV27	TGTGCCAGCAGTTTTGGCTTTAAGACAGGGGGTTACAATCAGCCCCAGCATTTT	CASSFGFKTGGYNQPQHF
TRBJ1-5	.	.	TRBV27	TGTGCCAGCAGTTTATTCGGGATAAGACAGGTGAATCAGCCCCAGCATTTT	CASSLFGIRQVNQPQHF